This passage covers 28 T cell receptor beta chains from one sample sequenced in a study of OX40 agonist ivuxolimab in advanced cancers. Sequencing was performed with immunoSEQ multiplex PCR; in TCRdb, only in-frame clones are kept and a portion is missing. Seen here are tens of thousands of clones, 75% to 95% observed once, and the top ten hold approximately 0.43%. Material: CD4+ or CD8+ T cells sorted from blood, obtained in a trial of the OX40 agonist ivuxolimab. These receptors were collected from an adult with an advanced solid tumor such as melanoma, head and neck, liver or kidney cancer.

This sequence joins TRBV19 and TRBJ1-1; 7 bases line up with TRBD1. Germline CDR1 LNHDA, CDR2 SQIVND (reference sequence). CDR3 size: 13 residues. V dropped 6 bases and J dropped 4; count of bases not matched to a gene: 5. Here the CDR3 reads CASSTQGTTEAFF. DNA of the CDR3: TGTGCCAGTAGCACACAGGGGACCACTGAAGCTTTCTTT.

This chain links TRBV7-2 with TRBJ1-5; D possibly corresponds to TRBD1 (6 bases). V gave up 5 bases and J gave up 4 bases, with 24 bases separating them. There are 18 residues in the CDR3. Germline V gives CDR1 SGHTA, CDR2 FQGNSA. The CDR3 loop reads CASSLSPTGRAGNQPQHF. For the CDR3, the DNA is TGTGCCAGCAGCCTCTCCCCCACAGGGCGAGCAGGAAATCAGCCCCAGCATTTT.

The chain has TRBV7-2 and TRBJ2-3; a weak D match, TRBD2 (6 bases). CDR1 and CDR2 (germline): SGHTA, FQGNSA. V lost 6 bases to trimming and J lost 6 bases, with 13 bases between them. The CDR3 runs 13 residues. In DNA, the CDR3 is TGTGCCAGCAGTTTCGCGGGGCGGGATACGCAGTATTTT. It translates to CASSFAGRDTQYF.

The V and J genes are TRBV19 and TRBJ2-2, with D hard to call. V lost 1 base and J lost 5, with 5 bases in between. Germline loops: CDR1 LNHDA, CDR2 SQIVND (reference sequence). The CDR3 is 13 residues long. CDR3 in amino acids: CASSIAGTGELFF. DNA of the CDR3: TGTGCCAGTAGTATAGCTGGGACCGGGGAGCTGTTTTTT. Supplemented by reference TRBV19 and TRBJ2-2, the full variable domain reads DGGITQSPKYLFRKEGQNVTLSCEQNLNHDAMYWYRQDPGQGLRLIYYSQIVNDFQKGDIAEGYSVSREKKESFPLTVTSAQKNPTAFYLCASSIAGTGELFFGEGSRLTVL.

The table lists this clone with a few counts. The chain has TRBV6-6 and TRBJ2-1; 7 bases fit TRBD2. CDR1 is MNHNY and CDR2 is SVGAGI in the germline V gene (reference sequence). CDR3 length: 13 residues. With 4 bases clipped from V and 8 bases from J, the junction kept 5 bases outside the gene matches. Written as DNA, the CDR3 is TGTGCCAGCAGTTCCTATGGGGGGGATGAGCAGTTCTTC. Protein product: CASSSYGGDEQFF.

This clone is a singleton in its sample. This chain joins TRBV5-1 and TRBJ2-7; 9 positions match TRBD2. Trimming cost V 1 base and J 2 bases; bases outside gene matches: 13. CDR3 length: 18 amino acids. Germline values: CDR1 SGHRS, CDR2 YFSETQ. The CDR3 region has the DNA TGCGCCAGCAGCTTGTTAGCTAGCGGGACACTAAGGCCCTACGAGCAGTACTTC. Translating it yields CASSLLASGTLRPYEQYF.

The V gene is TRBV6-1, the J gene TRBJ2-1; no firm D call. This CDR3 has 12 residues. Germline CDR1 is MNHNS and CDR2 is SASEGT. Trimming stripped 5 bases from V and 7 bases from J, with 9 bases between. This CDR3 is CASSPDGNEQFF. The CDR3 DNA sequence: TGTGCCAGCAGTCCGGACGGAAATGAGCAGTTCTTC.

This clone was counted between two and nine times. This chain links TRBV6-4 with TRBJ2-2, with D unresolved. Per the germline V gene, CDR1 is MRHNA and CDR2 is SNTAGT. The V gene lost 4 bases and the J gene lost 7 bases, with 13 bases spanning the gap. The CDR3 extends over 14 amino acids. The CDR3 protein is CASSVQHGVGELFF. The CDR3 DNA reads TGTGCCAGCAGTGTCCAACATGGGGTCGGGGAGCTGTTTTTT.

This clone showed up just once. The genes are TRBV18 and TRBJ2-7; D perhaps matches TRBD2 (5 bases). V lost 3 bases, J lost 2 bases, and 23 bases lay in between. Per the germline V gene, CDR1 is KGHSH and CDR2 is LQKENI. CDR3 size: 18 residues. The CDR3 region is CASSPVRWHNGITYEQYF. In DNA form, the CDR3 reads TGTGCCAGCTCACCCGTGAGATGGCACAACGGGATTACCTACGAGCAGTACTTC.

In this sample, this clone turned up a few times. This rearrangement joins TRBV7-2 to TRBJ1-1; D remains ambiguous. The CDR3 consists of 13 residues. V was cut by 5 bases and J by 4 bases, with 11 bases left in between. Germline values: CDR1 SGHTA, CDR2 FQGNSA. The CDR3 loop is CASSGGSGTEAFF. In nucleotides, the CDR3 is TGTGCCAGCAGCGGTGGCTCGGGCACTGAAGCTTTCTTT.

J is TRBJ2-3 and V is TRBV6-4; D perhaps matches TRBD2 (6 bases). V dropped 3 bases and J dropped 13 bases, with 17 bases sitting between them. Germline values: CDR1 MRHNA, CDR2 SNTAGT. The CDR3 has 13 amino acids. The CDR3 reads CASSEISGTGKYF. CDR3 DNA: TGTGCCAGCAGTGAAATTAGCGGCACGGGGAAGTATTTT.

This rearrangement joins TRBV10-3 to TRBJ2-7; D is possibly TRBD1 (5 bases). V was pared by 2 bases and J by 2 bases, with 10 bases between. Germline V gives CDR1 ENHRY, CDR2 SYGVKD. CDR3 length equals 14 residues. The CDR3 spells CAISEPAGTYEQYF. The CDR3 nucleotides are TGTGCCATCAGTGAGCCGGCAGGGACCTACGAGCAGTACTTC.

This clone was seen a few times. The J gene is TRBJ1-3, the V gene TRBV2; perhaps TRBD1 as D (6 bases). Trimming removed 5 bases from V and 2 bases from J, with 16 bases in between. The CDR3 totals 16 residues. CDR1 is SNHLY, CDR2 FYNNEI, per germline. The CDR3 is CASSSPLNRAGNTIYF. In DNA, the CDR3 is TGTGCCAGCAGTAGCCCCCTAAACAGGGCTGGAAACACCATATATTTT.

This chain joins TRBV29-1 and TRBJ2-7, with 8 bases lining up with TRBD1. The length of the CDR3 is 12 residues. In germline, CDR1 is SQVTM, CDR2 ANQGSEA. J was trimmed by 3 bases and V by 7 bases; bases with no gene match: 5. CDR3 DNA sequence: TGCAGCGCAGGGACAGGAAACTACGAGCAGTACTTC. Its translation: CSAGTGNYEQYF.

The chain links TRBV27 to TRBJ1-2, with TRBD1 matching 9 bases. J lost 2 bases, V lost 2 bases, and 3 bases had no gene match. CDR1 and CDR2 from the germline V gene are MNHEY and SMNVEV (reference sequence). This CDR3 region has 15 residues. This chain's CDR3 is CASSLMGTGNYGYTF. CDR3 bases: TGTGCCAGCAGTTTAATGGGGACAGGGAACTATGGCTACACCTTC.

This chain uses TRBV5-1 with TRBJ2-7; 10 bases map to TRBD2. The trim removed 0 bases at V and 8 bases at J, leaving 8 bases unmatched. The CDR3 length is 15 residues. Germline CDR1 and CDR2: SGHRS and YFSETQ. CDR3 sequence: CASSLELAGTSQQYF. In nucleotides, the CDR3 is TGCGCCAGCAGCTTGGAACTAGCGGGGACCTCACAGCAGTACTTC.

V and J are TRBV19 and TRBJ1-5; 8 positions agree with TRBD1. CDR3 size: 18 residues. The germline gives CDR1 LNHDA, CDR2 SQIVND (reference sequence). The V segment lost 5 bases and the J segment 3 bases; nucleotides outside the gene matches: 15. The CDR3 DNA follows: TGTGCCAGTAGTCCCCTCGGGGGTGTGACAGGGGACAATCAGCCCCAGCATTTT. This translates into CASSPLGGVTGDNQPQHF.

The chain has TRBV7-2 and TRBJ1-6, with a weak D call TRBD1 (5 bases). V gave up 1 base and J gave up 9 bases, with 16 bases separating them. The CDR3 contains 16 residues. The V gene's germline CDR1 is SGHTA and CDR2 FQGNSA. CDR3 amino acids: CASSLGLGQGSSPLHF. CDR3 nucleotides: TGTGCCAGCAGCTTAGGATTGGGCCAGGGTAGTTCACCCCTCCACTTT.

The chain uses TRBV5-1 and TRBJ2-7; the match to TRBD1 covers 7 bases. V trimming: 0 bases; J trimming: 4 bases; junction bases outside the gene matches: 1. The CDR3 is 13 amino acids. In germline, CDR1 is SGHRS, CDR2 YFSETQ. This chain's CDR3 is CASSLGDRYEQYF. CDR3 in DNA: TGCGCCAGCAGCTTGGGGGACAGATACGAGCAGTACTTC.

The rearrangement joins TRBV6-1 to TRBJ2-7; D is ambiguous. Germline CDR1 is MNHNS and CDR2 is SASEGT. Trimming stripped 5 bases from V and 7 bases from J, with 9 bases between. This CDR3 region has 11 residues. Here the CDR3 reads CASSKAREQYF. CDR3 sequence (DNA): TGTGCCAGCAGTAAGGCGAGGGAGCAGTACTTC.

The chain combines TRBV4-1 with TRBJ2-7, with D maybe TRBD2 (6 bases). The V end lost 4 bases, the J end lost 0 bases, and 16 bases lay between the germline ends. This CDR3 has 16 residues. From germline, CDR1 is MGHRA and CDR2 YSYEKL. CDR3 sequence: CASSPRAGQSSYEQYF. For the CDR3, the DNA is TGCGCCAGCAGCCCTAGAGCGGGCCAAAGCTCCTACGAGCAGTACTTC.

The chain has TRBV11-2 and TRBJ2-1; no definite D call. Between the trimmed V and J ends, which lost 0 bases and 0 bases, there was a span of 12 bases. This CDR3 contains 17 residues. The germline V gene has CDR1 SGHAT and CDR2 FQNNGV. This chain's CDR3 is CASSLDQERPSYNEQFF. The CDR3 bases are TGTGCCAGCAGCTTAGATCAGGAAAGACCCTCCTACAATGAGCAGTTCTTC.

The chain uses TRBV11-2 and TRBJ2-7; tentative D call: TRBD2 (6 bases). Germline assignment: CDR1 SGHAT and CDR2 FQNNGV. V dropped 0 bases and J dropped 0 bases, with 6 bases sitting between them. This CDR3 region has 14 residues. The CDR3 DNA sequence: TGTGCCAGCAGCTTAGAGCGGGGCTCCTACGAGCAGTACTTC. It yields the protein CASSLERGSYEQYF.

The CDR3 loop is CASRGGDNQPQHF. DNA for the CDR3: TGCGCCAGCAGAGGTGGTGACAATCAGCCCCAGCATTTT. This chain connects TRBV5-1 to TRBJ1-5, with D unresolved. Trimming took off 5 bases at V and 3 bases at J, with 9 bases between the two ends. CDR3 length equals 13 residues. Germline CDR1 SGHRS, CDR2 YFSETQ.

The chain joins TRBV7-2 to TRBJ1-2, with 9 nucleotides matching TRBD1. The V and J ends lost 5 bases and 4 bases, in that order; junction bases with no gene match: 5. Germline values: CDR1 SGHTA, CDR2 FQGNSA. CDR3 length: 14 residues. CDR3 in DNA: TGTGCCAGCAGCCCTAACAGGGGGCTCTATGGCTACACCTTC. Amino acids: CASSPNRGLYGYTF.

V is TRBV10-3 and J is TRBJ2-3, with 7 bases matching TRBD1. The CDR3 has 14 residues. V was clipped by 10 bases and J by 0 bases; unmatched bases: 7. The germline V gene encodes CDR1 ENHRY and CDR2 SYGVKD. The CDR3 DNA is TGTGCCACCGGGGACAGTCGAAGCACAGATACGCAGTATTTT. It is translated as CATGDSRSTDTQYF.

The chain carries TRBV28 and TRBJ1-1; D is undetermined. This CDR3 is 13 amino acids long. Trimming took off 4 bases at V and 1 base at J, with 7 bases between the two ends. Per germline, CDR1 MDHEN and CDR2 SYDVKM. As DNA, the CDR3 is TGTGCCAGCAGTTACCAGACGAACACTGAAGCTTTCTTT. It translates to CASSYQTNTEAFF.

The chain couples TRBV23-1 to TRBJ1-5; D might be TRBD1 (6 bases). TRBV23-1 is noted as an ORF with a role that remains uncertain. Trimming shortened V by 3 bases and J by 0 bases, and 12 bases separated the two germline ends. The CDR3 extends over 16 amino acids. CDR3 in amino acids: CASSHRDIHSNQPQHF. Written as DNA, the CDR3 is TGCGCCAGCAGTCATAGGGACATCCATAGCAATCAGCCCCAGCATTTT.